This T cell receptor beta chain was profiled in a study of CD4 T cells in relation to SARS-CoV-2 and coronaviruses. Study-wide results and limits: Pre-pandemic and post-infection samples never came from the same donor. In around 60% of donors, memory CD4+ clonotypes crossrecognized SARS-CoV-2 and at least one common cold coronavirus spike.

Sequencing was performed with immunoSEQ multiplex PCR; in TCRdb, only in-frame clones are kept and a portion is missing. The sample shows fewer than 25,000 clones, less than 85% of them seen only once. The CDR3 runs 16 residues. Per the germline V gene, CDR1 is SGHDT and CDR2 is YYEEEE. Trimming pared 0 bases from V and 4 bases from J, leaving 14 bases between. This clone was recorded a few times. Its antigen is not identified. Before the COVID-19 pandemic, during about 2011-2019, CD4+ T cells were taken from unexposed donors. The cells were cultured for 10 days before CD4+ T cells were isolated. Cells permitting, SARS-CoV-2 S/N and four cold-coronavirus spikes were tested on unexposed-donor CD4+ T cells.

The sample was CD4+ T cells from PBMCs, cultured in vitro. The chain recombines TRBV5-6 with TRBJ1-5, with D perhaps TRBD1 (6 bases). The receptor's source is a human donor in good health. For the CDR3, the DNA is TGTGCCAGCAGCTTGGTGGCAGGGGCAACAAATCAGCCCCAGCATTTT. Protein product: CASSLVAGATNQPQHF.